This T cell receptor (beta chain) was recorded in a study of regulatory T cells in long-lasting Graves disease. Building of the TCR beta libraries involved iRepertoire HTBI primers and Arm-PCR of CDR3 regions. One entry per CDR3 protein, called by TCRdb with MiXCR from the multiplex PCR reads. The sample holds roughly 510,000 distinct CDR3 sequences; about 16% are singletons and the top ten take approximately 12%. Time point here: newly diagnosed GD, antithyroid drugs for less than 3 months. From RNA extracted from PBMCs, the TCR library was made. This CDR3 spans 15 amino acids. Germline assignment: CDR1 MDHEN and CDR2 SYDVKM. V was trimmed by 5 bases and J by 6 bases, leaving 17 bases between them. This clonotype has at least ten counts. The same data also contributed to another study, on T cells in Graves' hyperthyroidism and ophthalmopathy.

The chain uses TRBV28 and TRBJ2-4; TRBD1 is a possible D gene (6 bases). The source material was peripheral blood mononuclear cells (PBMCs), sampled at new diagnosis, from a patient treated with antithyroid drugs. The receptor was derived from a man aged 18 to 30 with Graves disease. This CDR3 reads CASSRSTGTSNIQYF. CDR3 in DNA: TGTGCCAGCAGTCGTAGTACAGGGACCTCAAACATTCAGTACTTC.